This TCR beta chain derives from a study of cytomegalovirus exposure and HLA in healthy donors (dated by TCRdb to about 2017). With regard to the full study: According to an earlier analysis of 587 of the donors, 150 million to 200 million T cells yielded over 90 million unique TCR beta sequences and about 300 Gb of sequence data. In addition to the first cohort of 666 subjects, a separate validation cohort of 130 or so different subjects was used. To study patterns of TCR occurrence, a later analysis re-analyzed previously published TCR beta repertoires from 666 donors and added high-resolution HLA genotyping. The study profiled the T cell repertoires of under 850 subjects by immunosequencing and related them to cytomegalovirus serostatus. The aim of the study was to test whether cataloging public T cell receptors could identify signatures of past pathogen exposure. Typing coverage varied by locus: about 620-640 donors for A, B, C, DRB1 and DQB1; some 520 for DQA1; around 610 for DPA1; around 450 for DPB1. Every discovery cohort repertoire had been produced on one sequencing platform. Several DR-DQ haplotypes were treated as single units for association and clustering because of strong linkage in the cohort. HLA typing included class I and class II loci at four-digit resolution. In the later analysis, no new phenotypic data were used to find candidate immune exposures; instead, reliance was placed on TCR beta sequences and their occurrence across donors. Of the roughly 410 genotyped donors, more than 75% were placed in the genetic ancestry cluster associated with self-reported Caucasian donors. An early release that covered several hundred HLA-typed donors contained around 300 gigabases of sequencing data and approximately 85 million unique TCR sequences. Donor age, sex, ethnicity and CMV serostatus were collected together with the repertoire data. To predict cytomegalovirus infection status, the study combined high-throughput TCR immunosequencing, statistical association of individual TCRs with disease status, and machine learning. Genome-wide SNP genotypes for about 65% of the roughly 670 donors were used in a later genetic analysis, which treated that subset as a discovery cohort. An earlier analysis of 587 of the donors applied high-throughput TCR beta sequencing to assess whether each TCR beta V gene segment acted as functional or pseudogenic. Among some 400 genotyped donors of the cohort, an average of around 220,000 unique TCR beta nucleotide sequences was sequenced per donor, of which roughly 17% were non-productive.

The library relied on the immunoSEQ multiplex PCR assay. For the multiplex PCR, a mixture combining 60 forward primers for TCR Vbeta segments and 13 reverse primers for TCR Jbeta segments was used. A multiplex PCR assay on genomic DNA amplified the CDR3 region of rearranged TCR beta genes. Amplified TCR beta libraries were sequenced as 87-base-pair reads on the Illumina HiSeq System. The original methods were these. In a later analysis, tens of millions of unique TCR beta chains were counted across the approximately 670 repertoires, and roughly 11 million of these chains were shared by at least two donors. To remove PCR and sequencing errors, raw reads were error-corrected and collapsed into unique sequences using a nearest-neighbor algorithm that merged closely related sequences. V, D and J gene segments were assigned by aligning CDR3 sequences to IMGT reference sequences. For a sequence to be retained, at least a six-nucleotide match to both a V gene segment and a J gene segment was required. A rearrangement counted as productive if the CDR3 had no stop codons and remained in frame with V and J, and every other rearrangement counted as non-productive. CDR3 was defined by IMGT convention, running from the second conserved V-encoded cysteine to the conserved J-encoded phenylalanine. In an earlier analysis of around 540 of the donors, sequences lacking an unambiguous match to a single V gene segment were excluded. In an earlier analysis of 450 to 700 of the donors, V segments were called functional above 56.7% productive rearrangements and were called segregating when the between-donor standard deviation exceeded 5%. A statistical classification framework was built to diagnose cytomegalovirus status from the catalog of TCR beta chain sequences. In a later analysis, V and J genes were assigned by comparing TCR nucleotide sequences against IMGT/GENE-DB human TR gene sequences. Using the TCRdist pipeline, a later analysis assigned CDR3 sequences along with most-parsimonious VDJ recombination scenarios. In a later analysis, every TCR beta chain was defined by the combination of its CDR3 amino acid sequence and its V-gene family, and reads without a unique V-gene family were dropped. As a way to deal with suspected cross-contamination and a sequencing artifact, a later analysis dropped hundreds of nucleotide sequences that were highly shared and had low generation probability. For each public chain, a later analysis derived a clonal expansion index from normalized ranks of inferred template counts within each repertoire. A later analysis computed generation probabilities with a VDJ recombination model fitted to out-of-frame rearrangements, and checked the results against IGoR. A later analysis scored TCR-TCR, TCR-HLA and TCR-CMV co-occurrence with hypergeometric tests, applying a repertoire-size bias correction to TCR pairs. A later analysis estimated false discovery rates by permuting HLA or CMV assignments 20 times. In a later analysis, co-occurring TCRs were grouped with DBSCAN, and TCRdist sequence similarity was added when clustering was performed within HLA-allele-positive subsets. For co-occurrence clustering, repertoires with fewer than 30,000 or more than 120,000 public chains were excluded, along with a handful of repertoires with anomalous nucleotide sharing. The table comes from immuneACCESS by way of TCRdb, which keeps in-frame sequences with V and J called. Part of the clones is missing from these tables; in studies checked, under half for an unresolved V gene and the rest for unknown reasons. The V and J calls and clone size were taken over from that table, and D and trimming were inferred from the DNA. Present in this sample are some 65,000 clones, roughly 77% of which were seen just once. Roughly 23% of the sample is taken by the ten largest.

Results and caveats for the whole study, not just this receptor: According to the authors, the approach could potentially be generalized to other disease states and immunological phenotypes. Cytomegalovirus status was reported to be diagnosed by the classifier with high specificity and sensitivity in both the original and validation cohorts. A total of 164 TCR beta chains were listed by the study as associated with cytomegalovirus. At a false discovery rate of 0.05, a later analysis linked 16,951 TCR beta sequences to specific HLA alleles. A later analysis reported that several top co-occurrence clusters appeared linked to parvovirus B19, influenza, CMV and Epstein-Barr virus. In a later analysis, TCR association rates were found to vary across HLA loci, with the most associated TCRs seen for DRB1 alleles and the fewest for HLA-C alleles. CMV serostatus was the only immune exposure information available for the cohort. The 87-base-pair reads could not distinguish some IMGT-functional V segments, including TRBV6-2 and TRBV6-3, so those segments were excluded. The cohort was sequenced for TCR beta chains only, and without alpha or paired-chain data the features that could be detected were limited. Compared with the approximately 600-donor mean, donors in an Asian-associated ancestry cluster had fewer N-insertions in productive TCRs, according to a later genetic analysis. A further reported finding was that TCR beta sequences accurately predicted the HLA-A and HLA-B alleles for most subjects in the first cohort. A later analysis found that HLA-associated TCR beta chains were more clonally expanded and had lower generation probabilities than equally common non-associated chains. Because HLA typing was unavailable for some donors at each locus, only the typed subset was used in association tests. A few of the identified cytomegalovirus-associated TCR beta chains were confirmed in vitro to be specific for cytomegalovirus antigens. A cluster of highly shared sequence variants was judged likely to represent a technical artifact of the sequencing pipeline. Most TCR sequences were observed very rarely across donors, whereas some public TCRs were present in many individuals. About 17 rarely observed V segments, including chromosome 9 orphons, were excluded from the earlier analysis of 550 to 700 of the donors because counts were too low. Assigning TCR associations to individual alleles was difficult when HLA alleles, especially DR and DQ, strongly co-occurred. In a later genetic analysis, a missense DCLRE1C variant was associated with V-gene and J-gene trimming of TCR beta chains, and the association was replicated in an independent cohort. The presence/absence analyses assumed that sequencing depth was roughly uniform across donors, and that assumption may not be true. According to a later analysis, most CMV-associated TCR beta chains appeared to be HLA-restricted, and the HLA associations seemed to be driven largely by CMV exposure. Linkage disequilibrium might explain the correlated functional status among segregating V segments, but an unknown experimental factor could not be excluded. In an earlier analysis of roughly 560 of the donors, most TCR beta V segments were observed in productive rearrangements about 87% or about 30% of the time, broadly matching IMGT annotations.

Reading from cysteine to phenylalanine, the CDR3 counts 18 amino acids. CDR3 DNA only is kept here, 54 bases in frame from base 1. The germline V gene sets CDR1 to MGHRA and CDR2 to YSYEKL. A distance of 22 bases separates the germline ends of V and J, which lose 2 bases and 4 bases respectively. The cohort comprised some 700 healthy bone marrow donors. At the time of sampling, all cohort members were nominally healthy, though unrecorded immune exposures were likely present. The donor tested CMV seropositive and was one of the 289 seropositive cohort members. A peripheral blood sample was provided by each donor, and peripheral blood mononuclear cells were used for TCR beta sequencing. The Qiagen DNeasy Blood Extraction Kit was used to extract genomic DNA from the blood cell samples. As regards this clone: Its recognized antigen is unknown. No base quality values were provided; no much bigger clone lies one nucleotide off.

Specimen: PBMCs. Recombination connected TRBV4-1 to TRBJ2-3, with the identity of the D gene unclear. The source is a woman in her 40s in good health and CMV-seropositive. In nucleotides, the sequence is TGCGCCAGCAGCCAAACTCCCGTACGGGTGTTTAACGCAGATACGCAGTATTTT. Translated, it gives CASSQTPVRVFNADTQYF.